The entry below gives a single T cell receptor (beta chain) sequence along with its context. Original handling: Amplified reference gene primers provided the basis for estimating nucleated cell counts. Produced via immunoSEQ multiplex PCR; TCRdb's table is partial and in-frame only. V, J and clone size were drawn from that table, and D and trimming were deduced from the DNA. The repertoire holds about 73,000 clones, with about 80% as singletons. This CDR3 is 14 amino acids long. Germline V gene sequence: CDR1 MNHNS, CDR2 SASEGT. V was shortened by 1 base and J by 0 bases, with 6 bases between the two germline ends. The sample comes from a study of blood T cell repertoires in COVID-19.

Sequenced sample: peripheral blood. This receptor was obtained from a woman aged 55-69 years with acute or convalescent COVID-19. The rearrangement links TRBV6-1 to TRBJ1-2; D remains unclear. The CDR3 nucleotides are TGTGCCAGCAGTGAAGGGGCAGCTAACTATGGCTACACCTTC. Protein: CASSEGAANYGYTF.